The clone carrying this TCR beta chain was detected only a few times. Germline values: CDR1 SGDLS, CDR2 YYNGEE. V was clipped by 5 bases and J by 7 bases; unmatched bases: 8. The CDR3 is 15 amino acids. In the original workflow: The assay estimated nucleated cells by amplifying reference gene primers. Data came from immunoSEQ multiplex PCR; TCRdb stores just in-frame clones and leaves some out. V, J and clone size derive from that table, while D and trimming were established from the DNA sequence. The profile shows roughly 97,000 clones, just under 85% of them singletons. The sample comes from a study of blood T cell repertoires in COVID-19. The overall study: Sites across the United States, Italy and Spain contributed samples from acute and convalescent COVID-19. PBMCs, B-cell-depleted T cells, or T cells were the source of the cDNA or gDNA that made up the material.

The J gene is TRBJ1-6, the V gene TRBV9; 8 bases match TRBD1. The sample consisted of peripheral blood. This receptor was obtained from a man between 70 and 80 years old with acute or convalescent COVID-19. The CDR3 sequence is CASRAGTGQNSPLHF. Written as DNA, the CDR3 is TGTGCCAGCAGGGCCGGGACAGGACAAAATTCACCCCTCCACTTT.